Detailed here is one T cell receptor (beta chain). As processed by the authors: Cell counts per sample came from amplifying reference gene primers. Assay used: immunoSEQ multiplex PCR; TCRdb lists only in-frame clones, some missing. Clone size and V and J calls were adopted from that table, with D and trimming inferred from the DNA. The sample lists roughly 50,000 clones; 80% to 90% were seen once. This sample was taken from a study of blood T cell repertoires in COVID-19. Overall study context: Acute-phase and convalescent COVID-19 samples originated in the United States, Italy and Spain. From T cells, B-cell-depleted T cells, or PBMCs came the material, which was cDNA or gDNA.

The sample taken for sequencing was peripheral blood. This receptor was identified in a human donor in a cohort sampled during active COVID-19.

CDR3 loop: CATTGGSYNEQFF. CDR3 nucleotide sequence: TGTGCCACCACCGGGGGCTCCTACAATGAGCAGTTCTTC. The chain combines TRBV24-1 with TRBJ2-1, with D possibly being TRBD2 (6 bases). The CDR3 length is 13 residues. Germline CDR1 KGHDR, CDR2 SFDVKD. V dropped 8 bases and J dropped 0 bases, with 7 bases sitting between them.